Sequencing of this T cell receptor beta chain was carried out in a study of identical twins. The CDR3 has 15 residues. Germline V gene data show CDR1 as LNHNV and CDR2 as YYDKDF (reference sequence). V was trimmed by 0 bases and J by 4 bases, leaving 13 bases between them. TCRdb analysed the 5' RACE reads with MiXCR anew, one entry per CDR3 protein. The sample includes around 220,000 distinct CDR3 sequences, 11% to 15% seen only once; the top ten take 8.8%. This clonotype was recorded a few times. The rearrangement joins TRBV15 to TRBJ2-7, with D possibly matching TRBD1 (5 bases). The source is a woman under 30 in good health. The sequencing input was memory (CD45RO+) T cells sorted from blood. The CDR3 is CATSRDYETEYEQYF. The CDR3 DNA follows: TGTGCCACCAGCAGAGACTACGAGACAGAATACGAGCAGTACTTC.